The 26 T cell receptor beta chains below all came from one sample that was sequenced in a study of regulatory T cells in long-lasting Graves disease. HTBI primers from iRepertoire and Arm-PCR of CDR3 regions yielded the TCR beta libraries. TCRdb analysed the multiplex PCR reads with MiXCR anew, one entry per CDR3 protein. Among around 430,000 distinct CDR3 sequences listed, around a fifth were seen once. This sample's time point: persistent/refractory GD, antithyroid drugs over 5 years with positive TRAb. Construction of the TCR library relied on RNA isolated from PBMCs. Sequences were derived from peripheral blood mononuclear cells (PBMCs), sampled when the disease was refractory, from a patient treated with antithyroid drugs. The receptors here all came from a female donor with Graves disease.

This clonotype was observed many times. The gene calls are TRBV7-2 and TRBJ1-2; D ambiguous. This CDR3 has 13 amino acids. Germline CDR1 is SGHTA and CDR2 is FQGNSA. The V and J ends lost 5 bases and 4 bases respectively, with 11 bases between them. The CDR3 DNA reads TGTGCCAGCAGCGCAGACGGACCCTATGGCTACACCTTC. This translates into CASSADGPYGYTF.

The chain joins TRBV7-2 to TRBJ1-6; D possibly corresponds to TRBD1 (6 bases). Trimming removed 2 bases from V and 0 bases from J, with 14 bases in between. The CDR3 is made up of 18 amino acids. The germline CDR1 and CDR2 sequences are SGHTA and FQGNSA. CDR3: CASSLTGQSSSYNSPLHF. CDR3 in DNA: TGTGCCAGCAGCTTAACAGGACAGTCAAGCTCCTATAATTCACCCCTCCACTTT.

This clonotype has more than one count but fewer than ten. V gene TRBV5-1 combines with J gene TRBJ2-7; D may match TRBD1 or TRBD2 (6 bases each). The CDR3 contains 15 residues. Trimming stripped 0 bases from V and 0 bases from J, with 10 bases between. CDR1 and CDR2 (germline): SGHRS, YFSETQ. The CDR3 DNA reads TGCGCCAGCAGCTTGGTACAGGGAGGCTCCTACGAGCAGTACTTC. Translating it yields CASSLVQGGSYEQYF.

This clonotype was seen repeatedly, ten times or more. This CDR3 is CASRKEDWPGAMGTNQPQHF. The CDR3, as DNA: TGTGCCAGCAGGAAAGAGGATTGGCCGGGGGCGATGGGGACCAATCAGCCCCAGCATTTT. The chain joins TRBV2 to TRBJ1-5; D is perhaps TRBD1 (6 bases). Germline-derived CDR1 and CDR2 are SNHLY and FYNNEI. Deletions cut 6 bases from V and 3 bases from J, with 30 bases between. This CDR3 has 20 amino acids.

This clonotype has more than one count but fewer than ten. The DNA of the CDR3 is TGTGCCTGGAGTGTTTGGGACAGGGGTCCCGAGCAGTACTTC. Protein: CAWSVWDRGPEQYF. The rearrangement joins TRBV30 to TRBJ2-7, with TRBD1 matching 10 bases. CDR1 is GTSNPN and CDR2 is SVGIG in the germline V gene (reference sequence). The CDR3 extends over 14 amino acids. J gave up 6 bases and V 0 bases, and 5 bases lay outside the gene matches.

V is TRBV20-1 and J is TRBJ2-7; TRBD1 aligns across 7 bases. There are 16 residues in the CDR3. Germline CDR1 DFQATT, CDR2 SNEGSKA (reference sequence). Trimming cost V 1 base and J 4 bases; bases outside gene matches: 13. The CDR3 coding sequence is TGCAGTGCTAGAGGTCTCCCCGGGACAGCTAGATACGAGCAGTACTTC. Its translation is CSARGLPGTARYEQYF.

The gene calls are TRBV12-3 or TRBV12-4 and TRBJ2-7, with D possibly TRBD2 on 5 matching bases. The CDR3 totals 13 residues. V was trimmed by 7 bases and J by 5 bases, leaving 15 bases between them. The chain's CDR3 is CASTRAGVDEQYF. The CDR3 DNA reads TGTGCCAGCACCCGCGCCGGGGTCGACGAGCAGTACTTC.

This clonotype was observed many times. The chain uses TRBV6-5 and TRBJ1-1; D possibly corresponds to TRBD1 (6 bases). Germline CDR1 reads MNHEY; CDR2 reads SVGAGI. The V end lost 4 bases, the J end lost 1 base, and 13 bases lay between the germline ends. The CDR3 spans 15 residues. In DNA form, the CDR3 reads TGTGCCAGCAGTTCAACGGACAGATCGAACACTGAAGCTTTCTTT. It is translated as CASSSTDRSNTEAFF.

This clonotype showed up many times. This chain joins TRBV6-1 and TRBJ2-4; perhaps TRBD2 as D (6 bases). The V and J ends lost 5 bases and 0 bases respectively, with 11 bases between them. The CDR3 contains 15 residues. Germline CDR1 MNHNS, CDR2 SASEGT. CDR3 residues: CASSKNGGAKNIQYF. The CDR3 bases are TGTGCCAGCAGTAAGAACGGGGGAGCCAAAAACATTCAGTACTTC.

V gene TRBV14 combines with J gene TRBJ2-7; 7 nucleotides align to TRBD2. J lost 1 base, V lost 3 bases, and 6 bases had no gene match. This CDR3 contains 15 residues. The germline gives CDR1 SGHDN, CDR2 FVKESK. CDR3 coding DNA: TGTGCCAGCAGCCAGACGCTAGCGGTATCCTACGAGCAGTACTTC. Its protein is CASSQTLAVSYEQYF.

This clonotype has a count of ten or more. The V gene is TRBV12-3 or TRBV12-4, the J gene TRBJ1-1; no firm D call. The CDR3 contains 15 residues. V was pared by 6 bases and J by 1 base, with 15 bases between. For the CDR3, the DNA is TGTGCCAGCAGGGTTTGGGGAGAGGAGAACACTGAAGCTTTCTTT. This translates into CASRVWGEENTEAFF.

This clonotype has a count of ten or more. The chain couples TRBV6-5 to TRBJ2-5; D not resolved. The CDR3 runs 14 residues. The germline V gene encodes CDR1 MNHEY and CDR2 SVGAGI. With 3 bases removed from V and 4 bases from J, the gap between germline ends came to 12 bases. CDR3 sequence reads: CASSYNGGGETQYF. Written as DNA, the CDR3 is TGTGCCAGCAGTTATAACGGCGGTGGAGAGACCCAGTACTTC.

The V call is TRBV6-5, the J call TRBJ1-5; D is perhaps TRBD1 (5 bases). This CDR3 comprises 15 residues. V was trimmed by 0 bases and J by 9 bases, leaving 15 bases between them. From germline, CDR1 is MNHEY and CDR2 SVGAGI. For the CDR3, the DNA is TGTGCCAGCAGTTACTCGAGAAGCGGGGGGTGGCCCCAGCATTTT. This sequence encodes CASSYSRSGGWPQHF.

This clonotype was counted between two and nine times. The gene calls are TRBV20-1 and TRBJ2-7, with D hard to call. The CDR3 totals 16 residues. Germline CDR1 reads DFQATT; CDR2 reads SNEGSKA (reference sequence). V gave up 0 bases and J gave up 2 bases, with 17 bases separating them. Here the CDR3 DNA reads TGCAGTGCTAGAGATCGCGACACCGGAATCCCCTACGAGCAGTACTTC. Its protein product is CSARDRDTGIPYEQYF.

This clonotype was observed many times. This chain uses TRBV7-2 with TRBJ1-2; TRBD1 aligns across 9 bases. CDR3 size: 14 residues. Germline V lookup: CDR1 SGHTA, CDR2 FQGNSA. V lost 7 bases to trimming and J lost 1 base; unmatched junction nucleotides: 4. The CDR3 sequence is CASTHRGLNYGYTF. CDR3 bases: TGTGCCAGCACCCACAGGGGGCTTAACTATGGCTACACCTTC.

Remarks on this clonotype: A read error may explain this, as a much larger clone is one base away. This chain links TRBV13 with TRBJ1-2; D is uncertain. Trimming took 4 bases from V and 2 from J, leaving 11 bases between them. The CDR3 length is 14 residues. CDR1 is PRHDT, CDR2 FYEKMQ, per germline (reference sequence). Here the CDR3 DNA reads TGTGCCAGCAGCTCCCGGATGGCCAACTATGGCTACACCTTC. Its protein product is CASSSRMANYGYTF.

V usage is TRBV7-8 and J usage is TRBJ2-7; no firm D call. Germline V CDR1 and CDR2: SGHVS, FQNEAQ. The ends were cut back, 3 bases at V and 3 bases at J, with 9 bases in the middle. There are 13 residues in the CDR3. The DNA of the CDR3 is TGTGCCAGCAGCTTCAGGACCAACTACGAGCAGTACTTC. Amino acid sequence: CASSFRTNYEQYF.

This rearrangement joins TRBV12-3 or TRBV12-4 to TRBJ2-7; 10 bases fit TRBD2. V trimming: 9 bases; J trimming: 4 bases; junction bases outside the gene matches: 9. The CDR3 is 14 amino acids. The CDR3: CASSPGTSAYEQYF. The CDR3, as DNA: TGTGCCAGTAGTCCCGGGACTAGCGCTTACGAGCAGTACTTC.

This clonotype has only a few counts. The CDR3 loop reads CASSWTASYEQYF. For the CDR3, the DNA is TGTGCCAGCAGCTGGACAGCCTCCTACGAGCAGTACTTC. The chain has TRBV12-3 or TRBV12-4 and TRBJ2-7, with TRBD1 as a possible D gene (6 bases). The ends were cut back, 6 bases at V and 0 bases at J, with 9 bases in the middle. CDR3 length equals 13 residues.

This clonotype has a count of ten or more. The rearrangement joins TRBV2 to TRBJ1-5; D perhaps matches TRBD1 (6 bases). Germline assignment: CDR1 SNHLY and CDR2 FYNNEI. The CDR3 runs 13 residues. V was shortened by 7 bases and J by 4 bases, with 11 bases between the two germline ends. The CDR3 reads CASTGQSNQPQHF. The CDR3 nucleotides are TGTGCCAGCACCGGACAGAGTAATCAGCCCCAGCATTTT.

The CDR3 DNA sequence: TGTGCCAGCAGTTCGGACCTCCGGGACAGGGAGGATGAGCAGTTCTTC. Its protein is CASSSDLRDREDEQFF. The rearrangement joins TRBV28 to TRBJ2-1; 9 bases line up with TRBD1. Looked up from germline, CDR1 is MDHEN and CDR2 is SYDVKM. This CDR3 is 16 amino acids long. The junction had 12 bases not matched to a gene; V was cut back by 4 bases and J by 8 bases.

This clonotype was picked up a small number of times. The J gene is TRBJ1-6, the V gene TRBV6-5; D possibly corresponds to TRBD1 (6 bases). V was clipped by 2 bases and J by 5 bases, with 10 bases between them. The CDR3 has 15 residues. Germline values: CDR1 MNHEY, CDR2 SVGAGI. The DNA for the CDR3 is TGTGCCAGCAGTTACATCGGGGGGCATAATTCACCCCTCCACTTT. Amino acid sequence: CASSYIGGHNSPLHF.

At least ten counts were recorded for this clonotype. The chain couples TRBV11-3 to TRBJ2-5; D possibly corresponds to TRBD1 (6 bases). Trimming stripped 1 base from V and 5 bases from J, with 11 bases between. CDR1 is SGHNT and CDR2 is YENEEA in the germline V gene. The CDR3 consists of 14 residues. CDR3 DNA: TGTGCCAGCAGCTTAGGATACAGGGCGGAGACCCAGTACTTC. It translates to CASSLGYRAETQYF.

This clonotype has ten or more counts. The gene calls are TRBV2 and TRBJ1-4, with a weak D call TRBD1 (6 bases). This CDR3 is 13 amino acids long. Germline V lookup: CDR1 SNHLY, CDR2 FYNNEI. The V end lost 3 bases, the J end lost 8 bases, and 10 bases lay between the germline ends. Here the CDR3 reads CASSEGAREKLFF. The CDR3 nucleotides read TGTGCCAGCAGTGAGGGGGCAAGAGAAAAACTGTTTTTT. The full variable domain, in which reference TRBV2 and TRBJ1-4 provide the parts outside the CDR3, is EPEVTQTPSHQVTQMGQEVILRCVPISNHLYFYWYRQILGQKVEFLVSFYNNEISEKSEIFDDQFSVERPDGSNFTLKIRSTKLEDSAMYFCASSEGAREKLFFGSGTQLSVL.

This clonotype has a count of ten or more. This sequence joins TRBV28 and TRBJ1-5; tentatively, D is TRBD1 (5 bases). V was shortened by 4 bases and J by 4 bases, with 14 bases between the two germline ends. The CDR3 is made up of 15 amino acids. Germline CDR1 is MDHEN and CDR2 is SYDVKM. The CDR3 DNA follows: TGTGCCAGCAGTTCTCCCGGGGGTTCAAATCAGCCCCAGCATTTT. Protein product: CASSSPGGSNQPQHF.

This sequence joins TRBV4-3 and TRBJ1-1, with a possible D match to TRBD1 (5 bases). Trimming removed 1 base from V and 3 bases from J, with 12 bases in between. The CDR3 loop spans 15 amino acids. Germline V lookup: CDR1 LGHNA, CDR2 YSLEER. The CDR3 DNA sequence: TGCGCCAGCAGCCAAGGACGAGGGGCCTACACTGAAGCTTTCTTT. Its protein product is CASSQGRGAYTEAFF.